These T cell receptor beta chains were read from a single sample in a study of CXCR3-negative and CXCR3-positive naive CD8 T cells. TCRdb reanalyzed the 5' RACE reads, giving one entry per CDR3 protein sequence and no DNA. This sample's table reports about 130,000 distinct CDR3 sequences. The specimen sequenced was naive CXCR3- CD8+ T cells from blood. All receptors come from a human donor in good health. Some clones in this sample may be carry-over from other donors' samples. Each CDR3 is given with its conserved first and last residue. Fields, in order: CDR3 length, V gene, J gene, CDR3 protein.

len: 14; v_gene: TRBV28; j_gene: TRBJ2-7; CDR3aa: CASSLWGTSYEQYF
len: 13; v_gene: TRBV27; j_gene: TRBJ2-2; CDR3aa: CASSPRGTGELFF
len: 15; v_gene: TRBV7-9; j_gene: TRBJ2-5; CDR3aa: CASSPWDIRRETQYF
len: 14; v_gene: TRBV20-1; j_gene: TRBJ1-2; CDR3aa: CSAPKTGIIYGYTF
len: 16; v_gene: TRBV14; j_gene: TRBJ2-5; CDR3aa: CASSQDLAGSTGTQYF
len: 16; v_gene: TRBV9; j_gene: TRBJ2-5; CDR3aa: CASSVGVAGGPETQYF
len: 13; v_gene: TRBV6-4; j_gene: TRBJ2-1; CDR3aa: CASSVIAGNEQFF
len: 13; v_gene: TRBV27; j_gene: TRBJ2-7; CDR3aa: CASTITGSHEQYF
len: 15; v_gene: TRBV10-3; j_gene: TRBJ2-5; CDR3aa: CAISESQVVSETQYF
len: 14; v_gene: TRBV29-1; j_gene: TRBJ2-3; CDR3aa: CSVEPLRLGDTQYF
len: 13; v_gene: TRBV29-1; j_gene: TRBJ1-1; CDR3aa: CSVVVGAATEAFF
len: 14; v_gene: TRBV2; j_gene: TRBJ2-7; CDR3aa: CASSDGLVRHEQYF
len: 16; v_gene: TRBV2; j_gene: TRBJ2-1; CDR3aa: CASSGLAGQNDPPQFF
len: 17; v_gene: TRBV7-9; j_gene: TRBJ2-1; CDR3aa: CASSSRTSGGADNEQFF
len: 15; v_gene: TRBV4-1; j_gene: TRBJ2-5; CDR3aa: CAGSQGLAGGQTQYF
len: 19; v_gene: TRBV4-2; j_gene: TRBJ2-2; CDR3aa: CASSQDPSTGVRDTGELFF
len: 15; v_gene: TRBV28; j_gene: TRBJ1-5; CDR3aa: CASSLRDRGNQPQHF
len: 15; v_gene: TRBV7-9; j_gene: TRBJ2-1; CDR3aa: CASSLAPGQGGEQFF
len: 14; v_gene: TRBV3-1; j_gene: TRBJ2-7; CDR3aa: CASSQEVYPYEQYF
len: 14; v_gene: TRBV2; j_gene: TRBJ1-4; CDR3aa: CASTGPRLNEKLFF
len: 15; v_gene: TRBV28; j_gene: TRBJ2-1; CDR3aa: CASTRDSPSYNEQFF
len: 15; v_gene: TRBV7-9; j_gene: TRBJ2-5; CDR3aa: CASSPETSGQETQYF
len: 16; v_gene: TRBV7-9; j_gene: TRBJ2-4; CDR3aa: CASSLTSATAKNIQYF
len: 16; v_gene: TRBV4-1; j_gene: TRBJ2-1; CDR3aa: CASSPPGRGLYNEQFF
len: 17; v_gene: TRBV29-1; j_gene: TRBJ2-1; CDR3aa: CSVTPGLAGGFYNEQFF
len: 17; v_gene: TRBV29-1; j_gene: TRBJ2-3; CDR3aa: CSVGAPLAGGPPDTQYF
len: 15; v_gene: TRBV4-3; j_gene: TRBJ2-7; CDR3aa: CASREGAGGTYEQYF
len: 19; v_gene: TRBV7-9; j_gene: TRBJ2-3; CDR3aa: CASSPPLAGPHPSTDTQYF
len: 16; v_gene: TRBV6-4; j_gene: TRBJ2-3; CDR3aa: CASSDSTSGGADTQYF
len: 13; v_gene: TRBV20-1; j_gene: TRBJ2-7; CDR3aa: CSASEGWIYEQYF
len: 14; v_gene: TRBV4-1; j_gene: TRBJ1-1; CDR3aa: CASSQRGADTEAFF
len: 14; v_gene: TRBV11-3; j_gene: TRBJ1-1; CDR3aa: CARSPPGAGTEAFF
len: 15; v_gene: TRBV5-1; j_gene: TRBJ2-1; CDR3aa: CASSLGLRTAPEQFF
len: 15; v_gene: TRBV11-3; j_gene: TRBJ2-7; CDR3aa: CASSLDEGGFLEQYF
len: 19; v_gene: TRBV4-1; j_gene: TRBJ2-6; CDR3aa: CASSRNPGQGPSGANVLTF
len: 13; v_gene: TRBV6-5; j_gene: TRBJ2-5; CDR3aa: CASSNQEKETQYF
len: 12; v_gene: TRBV13; j_gene: TRBJ1-1; CDR3aa: CASSWDRTTAFF
len: 16; v_gene: TRBV7-9; j_gene: TRBJ2-3; CDR3aa: CASSLPRTHSTDTQYF
len: 15; v_gene: TRBV27; j_gene: TRBJ1-5; CDR3aa: CASSWGPFGNQPQHF
len: 15; v_gene: TRBV7-9; j_gene: TRBJ1-2; CDR3aa: CASSTTPGDVYGYTF
len: 14; v_gene: TRBV28; j_gene: TRBJ1-2; CDR3aa: CASSSPTENYGYTF